Listed below are T cell receptor beta chains from one sample, sequenced in a study of T-cell reconstitution after alpha-beta-depleted transplantation in children. MiXCR was run by TCRdb on the PCR reads, yielding one entry per CDR3 protein. The table lists about 600,000 distinct CDR3 sequences, about 21% of them singletons. Material: PBMCs, mostly from graft donor cells, obtained 360 days after TCRalphabeta/CD19-depleted stem cell transplant. The receptors were sampled from a boy in the first two years of life who had a stem cell transplant for acute myeloid leukemia, so the T cells may come from the graft donor. The CDR3 runs from the conserved cysteine through the conserved F or W. Fields, in order: clone size, D gene, V gene, J gene, CDR3 protein, CDR3 DNA. The D gene is left open where the match is weak. Clone sizes are given selectively: once, few, many, or a class where the clone is expanded.

few	NA	TRBV20-1	TRBJ2-3	CSARIGTDTQYF	TGCAGTGCTAGGATTGGCACAGATACGCAGTATTTT
few	TRBD2	TRBV27	TRBJ2-5	CASSLSDRTSRETQYF	TGTGCCAGCAGTTTATCTGATCGGACTAGTAGGGAGACCCAGTACTTC
few	TRBD1	TRBV29-1	TRBJ1-2	CSVGGTGGDYGYTF	TGCAGCGTTGGGGGGACAGGGGGAGACTATGGCTACACCTTC
NA	NA	TRBV20-1	TRBJ2-3	CSASYLLVSDTQYF	TGCAGTGCTAGTTATCTTTTGGTATCAGATACGCAGTATTTT
once	TRBD2	TRBV7-2	TRBJ2-1	CASSWSDGGYNEQFF	TGTGCCAGCAGCTGGTCCGACGGGGGGTACAATGAGCAGTTCTTC
NA	NA	TRBV1	TRBJ2-2	CASSGERTNTGELFF	TGTGCCAGCAGCGGGGAAAGGACGAACACCGGGGAGCTGTTTTTT
many	NA	TRBV9	TRBJ2-5	CASSVDQVAGTQYF	TGTGCCAGCAGCGTAGATCAAGTCGCGGGGACCCAGTACTTC
NA	NA	TRBV12-3/TRBV12-4	TRBJ1-1	CASKMGTDNTEAFF	TGTGCCAGCAAAATGGGGACGGATAACACTGAAGCTTTCTTT
few	NA	TRBV12-3/TRBV12-4	TRBJ1-6	CASSKQGSPLHF	TGTGCCAGCTCAAAACAGGGATCACCCCTCCACTTT
NA	NA	TRBV4-3	TRBJ1-2	CASSQARPANYGYTF	TGCGCCAGCAGCCAAGCCCGGCCCGCTAACTATGGCTACACCTTC
few	NA	TRBV6-5	TRBJ2-1	CASSYSNGGNEQFF	TGTGCCAGCAGTTACTCGAACGGGGGCAATGAGCAGTTCTTC
few	NA	TRBV11-2	TRBJ1-6	CASSLEVRDSPLHF	TGTGCCAGCAGCTTAGAGGTCAGAGATTCACCCCTCCACTTT
few	NA	TRBV20-1	TRBJ1-1	CSARAREVGRTEAFF	TGCAGTGCTAGAGCCAGGGAGGTGGGTAGGACTGAAGCTTTCTTT
NA	NA	TRBV7-2	TRBJ2-2	CASSITSFVTGELFF	TGTGCCAGCAGCATCACTAGCTTTGTCACCGGGGAGCTGTTTTTT
few	TRBD1	TRBV20-1	TRBJ1-2	CSARGADRGLANYGYTF	TGCAGTGCTAGAGGCGCGGACAGGGGGCTTGCTAACTATGGCTACACCTTC
NA	NA	TRBV6-2/TRBV6-3	TRBJ1-2	CASSYWLNYGYTF	TGTGCCAGCAGTTACTGGTTAAACTATGGCTACACCTTC
many	NA	TRBV28	TRBJ2-6	CASSLRSGANVLTF	TGTGCCAGCAGTCTCCGCTCTGGGGCCAACGTCCTGACTTTC
many	NA	TRBV20-1	TRBJ2-5	CSARAPAGGTQYF	TGCAGTGCTAGAGCCCCTGCCGGGGGGACCCAGTACTTC
many	NA	TRBV4-1	TRBJ1-1	CASSQQGFTEAFF	TGCGCCAGCAGCCAACAGGGTTTCACTGAAGCTTTCTTT
many	NA	TRBV11-3	TRBJ1-2	CASSQGDRYGYTF	TGTGCCAGCAGCCAAGGGGACCGCTATGGCTACACCTTC
few	NA	TRBV10-3	TRBJ2-5	CAISDPTNPWAETQYF	TGTGCCATCAGTGACCCGACCAACCCCTGGGCGGAGACCCAGTACTTC
NA	NA	TRBV4-3	TRBJ2-1	CASSQETQGSYNEQFF	TGCGCCAGCAGCCAAGAGACGCAGGGCTCCTACAATGAGCAGTTCTTC
NA	NA	TRBV21-1	TRBJ2-5	CASSKALGKAGETQYF	TGTGCCAGCAGCAAAGCCCTCGGTAAGGCTGGAGAGACCCAGTACTTC
NA	TRBD1	TRBV10-2	TRBJ2-4	CASSDSGTGIPRKNIQYF	TGCGCCAGCAGTGACTCCGGGACAGGGATCCCGCGTAAAAACATTCAGTACTTC
NA	NA	TRBV7-3	TRBJ2-5	CASSPQGGTEFQCKQETQYF	TGTGCCAGCAGCCCCCAAGGAGGGACAGAGTTCCAGTGCAAGCAAGAGACCCAGTACTTC
many	NA	TRBV20-1	TRBJ1-1	CSARDPEAFF	TGCAGTGCTAGAGACCCCGAAGCTTTCTTT
NA	NA	TRBV29-1	TRBJ2-7	CSVVMPPQPYEQYF	TGCAGCGTTGTCATGCCTCCACAACCCTACGAGCAGTACTTC
NA	NA	TRBV3-1	TRBJ1-1	CASSLFLVASTEAFF	TGTGCCAGCAGCCTATTTCTGGTTGCCTCCACTGAAGCTTTCTTT
NA	NA	TRBV20-1	TRBJ1-6	CCARDYQALYNSPLHF	TGCTGTGCTAGAGATTACCAGGCCCTATATAATTCACCCCTCCACTTT
many	NA	TRBV3-1	TRBJ2-3	CASSQDGDLPADTQYF	TGTGCCAGCAGCCAAGACGGAGACCTGCCCGCAGATACGCAGTATTTT
many	TRBD2	TRBV29-1	TRBJ2-5	CSAPGLAGGQETQYF	TGCAGCGCTCCGGGACTAGCGGGGGGGCAAGAGACCCAGTACTTC